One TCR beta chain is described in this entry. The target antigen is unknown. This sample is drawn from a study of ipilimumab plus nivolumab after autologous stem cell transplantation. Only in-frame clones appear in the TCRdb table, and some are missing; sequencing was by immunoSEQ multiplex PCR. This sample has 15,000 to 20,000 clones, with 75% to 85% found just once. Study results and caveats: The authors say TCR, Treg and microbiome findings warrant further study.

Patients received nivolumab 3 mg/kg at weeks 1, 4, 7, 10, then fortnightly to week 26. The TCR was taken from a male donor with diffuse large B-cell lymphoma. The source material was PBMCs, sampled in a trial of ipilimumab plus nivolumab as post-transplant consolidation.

The CDR3 loop is CASSPFRGEGNTIYF. DNA for the CDR3: TGTGCCAGCAGCCCCTTTAGGGGAGAAGGAAACACCATATATTTT. V and J are TRBV16 and TRBJ1-3, with D tentatively TRBD1 (5 bases). Trimming cost V 4 bases and J 4 bases, with 14 bases left between them. Germline V lookup: CDR1 KGHSY, CDR2 FQNENV. CDR3 length: 15 residues.